The T cell receptor (beta chain) under discussion was sequenced for a study of cytomegalovirus exposure and HLA in healthy donors. Study findings and constraints: Later on, analysis showed that most CMV-associated TCR beta chains appeared to be HLA-restricted. Roughly uniform depth of sequencing across donors was assumed in presence/absence analyses. Immune exposure information comprised only CMV serostatus.

Use of 60 Vbeta and 13 Jbeta primers characterized the PCR. The assay was immunoSEQ multiplex PCR, and TCRdb's table has in-frame clones only and misses some. The profile shows about 89,000 clones, 85% of them singletons. In regard to this clone: Its cognate antigen is unknown.

Sequencing was carried out using PBMCs. The sequence was obtained from a man aged 40-50 years in good health and CMV-seropositive.

In nucleotides, the CDR3 is TGTGCCAGCAGCTTATTTGGTGGCGGGAGCTTCACAGATACGCAGTATTTT. Translating gives CASSLFGGGSFTDTQYF. The chain combines TRBV7-8 with TRBJ2-3; 7 bases agree with TRBD2. The V segment lost 2 bases and the J segment 2 bases; nucleotides outside the gene matches: 10. The CDR3 loop spans 17 amino acids. CDR1 is SGHVS, CDR2 FQNEAQ, per germline.